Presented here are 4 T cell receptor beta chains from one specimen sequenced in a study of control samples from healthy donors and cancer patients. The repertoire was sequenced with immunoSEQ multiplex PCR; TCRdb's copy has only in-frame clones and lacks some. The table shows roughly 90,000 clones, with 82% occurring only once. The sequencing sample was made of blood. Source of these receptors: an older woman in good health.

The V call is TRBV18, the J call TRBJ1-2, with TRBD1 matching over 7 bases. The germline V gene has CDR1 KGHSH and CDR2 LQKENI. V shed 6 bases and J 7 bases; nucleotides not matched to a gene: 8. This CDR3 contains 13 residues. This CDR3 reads CASSPDRAGGYTF. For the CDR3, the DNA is TGTGCCAGCTCGCCAGACAGGGCTGGTGGCTACACCTTC.

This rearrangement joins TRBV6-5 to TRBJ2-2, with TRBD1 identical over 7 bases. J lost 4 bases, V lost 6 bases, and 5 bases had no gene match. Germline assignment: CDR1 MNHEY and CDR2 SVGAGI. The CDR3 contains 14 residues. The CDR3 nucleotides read TGTGCCAGCAGCCCGACAGGGAGCACCGGGGAGCTGTTTTTT. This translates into CASSPTGSTGELFF.

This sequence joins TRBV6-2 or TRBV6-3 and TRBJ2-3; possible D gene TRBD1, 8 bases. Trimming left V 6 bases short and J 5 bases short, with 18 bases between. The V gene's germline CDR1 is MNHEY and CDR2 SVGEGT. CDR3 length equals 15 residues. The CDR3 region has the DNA TGTGCCAGCAGCCTAACAGGGGGGGCGGAAGATACGCAGTATTTT. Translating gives CASSLTGGAEDTQYF.

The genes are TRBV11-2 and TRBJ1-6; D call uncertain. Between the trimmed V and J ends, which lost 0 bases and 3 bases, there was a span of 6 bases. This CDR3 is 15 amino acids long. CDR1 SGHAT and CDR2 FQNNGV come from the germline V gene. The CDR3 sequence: CASSLEGVYNSPLHF. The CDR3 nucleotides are TGTGCCAGCAGCTTAGAAGGAGTCTATAATTCACCCCTCCACTTT.